This TCR beta chain appears in the sequencing data of a study of T-cell memory formation after mild COVID-19. The wider study: For the most part, TCR clusters were specific to one donor. Points from the study as a whole: Contracting CD8+ clones were enriched in EMRA, CD4+ mainly in CM and EM. Several responding clones turned up in pre-infection memory, indicating that cross-reactive memory may have taken part.

TCRdb used MiXCR to reprocess the 5' RACE reads, holding one entry per CDR3 protein. The data hold 450,000 to 650,000 distinct CDR3 sequences, with roughly 18% observed a single time. This clonotype turned up a few times. Its antigen remains unknown. CDR1 SNHLY and CDR2 FYNNEI come from the germline V gene. V gave up 7 bases and J gave up 9 bases, with 13 bases separating them. The CDR3 extends over 12 amino acids. The clonotype originates from an adult woman who had mild COVID-19 (a few samples of this study predate the infection). Cell type and time point are not known. The J gene is TRBJ1-5, the V gene TRBV2; D call uncertain. Sequenced: PBMCs or a T cell subset sorted from them (not recorded which). This CDR3 reads CASTRGPRPQHF. Here the CDR3 DNA reads TGTGCCAGCACTCGAGGGCCTCGGCCCCAGCATTTT.